This T cell receptor beta chain was found in a study of shared clonotypes between healthy human individuals. Study-level points and caveats: The sharing of 4.5% to 5.5% of naive CD4 clonotypes was seen across a handful of donors.

On sorted subsets, replicate PCRs used 200 to 250 ng DNA, or 27,000 or so T cell genomes. Assay used: immunoSEQ multiplex PCR; TCRdb lists only in-frame clones, some missing. This sample carries 2.3 million or so clones, approximately 93% of them seen once, and the ten largest clones take under 0.45%. About this clone itself: Its antigen is still unknown.

Germline CDR1 is SEHNR and CDR2 is FQNEAQ (reference sequence). CDR3 length: 15 amino acids. V lost 5 bases and J lost 8; bases outside the gene matches: 10. The sequencing sample was made of naive CD4+ T cells from PBMCs. As for subset: CD45RA+ positively selected. The TCR was taken from a man aged 18 to 29 in good health. Some clones in this sample may be carry-over from other donors' samples. The chain links TRBV7-9 to TRBJ2-1, with 9 bases identical to TRBD2. The CDR3 region is CASSRLAGTSHEQFF. The CDR3 bases are TGTGCCAGCAGCCGACTAGCAGGGACTAGCCATGAGCAGTTCTTC. Full variable domain (outside the CDR3, taken from reference TRBV7-9 and TRBJ2-1): DTGVSQNPRHKITKRGQNVTFRCDPISEHNRLYWYRQTLGQGPEFLTYFQNEAQLEKSRLLSDRFSAERPKGSFSTLEIQRTEQGDSAMYLCASSRLAGTSHEQFFGPGTRLTVL.